The 19 T cell receptor beta chains reported below all come from one sample, sequenced in a study of identical twins. TCRdb used MiXCR to reprocess the 5' RACE reads, holding one entry per CDR3 protein. The sample shows hundreds of thousands of distinct CDR3 sequences, just over 7% of them seen only once. Another study also made use of these data, one on yellow fever vaccine responses in identical twins.

The sample was PBMCs. The receptors were sampled from a woman aged 18 to 35 in good health.

This sequence joins TRBV9 and TRBJ2-7, with 16 bases matching TRBD2. The V and J ends lost 4 bases and 6 bases, in that order; junction bases with no gene match: 7. Looked up from germline, CDR1 is SGDLS and CDR2 is YYNGEE. The CDR3 covers 16 residues. CDR3 DNA sequence: TGTGCCAGCAGCCTCGGGACTAGCGGGAGGGCCTGCGAGCAGTACTTC. Translating gives CASSLGTSGRACEQYF.

This clonotype was observed at least ten times. The V call is TRBV12-3 or TRBV12-4, the J call TRBJ2-6; the match to TRBD1 covers 7 bases. The CDR3 is made up of 16 amino acids. The V and J ends lost 6 bases and 0 bases, in that order; junction bases with no gene match: 5. The chain's CDR3 is CASREDRYSGANVLTF. DNA of the CDR3: TGTGCCAGCAGAGAGGACAGGTACTCTGGGGCCAACGTCCTGACTTTC.

The chain employs TRBV5-1 and TRBJ2-2; D remains unclear. The V end lost 0 bases, the J end lost 0 bases, and 9 bases lay between the germline ends. Germline CDR1 SGHRS, CDR2 YFSETQ. This CDR3 has 16 residues. The CDR3 loop is CASSLASVTNTGELFF. Here the CDR3 DNA reads TGCGCCAGCAGCTTGGCCTCTGTTACGAACACCGGGGAGCTGTTTTTT.

This clonotype occurred many times. V and J are TRBV20-1 and TRBJ1-6, with unresolved D. This CDR3 spans 12 amino acids. Trimming left V 6 bases short and J 8 bases short, with 11 bases between. The germline CDR1 and CDR2 sequences are DFQATT and SNEGSKA (reference sequence). The CDR3 DNA reads as TGCAGTGCCGGGATGTCGGATTCACCCCTCCACTTT. Translation gives CSAGMSDSPLHF.

The table lists this clonotype with a few counts. The chain links TRBV10-3 to TRBJ2-1, with 13 nucleotides matching TRBD2. Germline V CDR1 and CDR2: ENHRY, SYGVKD. There are 19 residues in the CDR3. V was clipped by 6 bases and J by 0 bases; unmatched bases: 11. CDR3 protein: CAIRDKTSGRPSSYNEQFF. Here the CDR3 DNA reads TGTGCCATCAGGGACAAGACTAGCGGGAGGCCCAGCTCCTACAATGAGCAGTTCTTC.

The chain employs TRBV20-1 and TRBJ1-2, with 7 bases lining up with TRBD1. The V segment lost 6 bases and the J segment 6 bases; nucleotides outside the gene matches: 13. Germline V gene lookup returns CDR1 DFQATT and CDR2 SNEGSKA (reference sequence). This CDR3 has 14 residues. The CDR3 nucleotides are TGCAGTGCCCACGAACAGGGGAGCCTGGATGGCTACACCTTC. Protein sequence: CSAHEQGSLDGYTF.

This clonotype was detected ten times or more. The J gene is TRBJ2-7, the V gene TRBV5-1; tentatively, D is TRBD2 (6 bases). Germline CDR1 is SGHRS and CDR2 is YFSETQ. V lost 4 bases and J lost 4, with 12 bases in between. This CDR3 is built from 13 residues. CDR3 residues: CASSAGSSYEQYF. CDR3 DNA sequence: TGCGCCAGCAGCGCCGGGAGTTCGTACGAGCAGTACTTC.

There are many counts of this clonotype. The V and J genes are TRBV5-1 and TRBJ2-1, with 7 bases fitting TRBD1. The length of the CDR3 is 16 residues. Germline values: CDR1 SGHRS, CDR2 YFSETQ. The V and J ends lost 0 bases and 4 bases, in that order; junction bases with no gene match: 7. The CDR3 DNA follows: TGCGCCAGCAGCTTGGGTGCCGGGACAGCTTACAATGAGCAGTTCTTC. The encoded protein is CASSLGAGTAYNEQFF.

The rearrangement links TRBV4-2 to TRBJ1-3; 9 bases match TRBD1. The CDR3 length is 19 residues. The germline V gene has CDR1 LGHNA and CDR2 YNFKEQ. The V segment lost 4 bases and the J segment 0 bases; nucleotides outside the gene matches: 13. The CDR3 DNA reads as TGTGCCAGCAGCCGGGGGACAGGGTTACCTTCCTTCTCTGGAAACACCATATATTTT. This translates into CASSRGTGLPSFSGNTIYF.

This clonotype was picked up a small number of times. The chain links TRBV28 to TRBJ1-4; no clear D. Germline values: CDR1 MDHEN, CDR2 SYDVKM. Trimming removed 0 bases at V and 0 bases at J, with 11 bases between. There are 17 residues in the CDR3. CDR3 amino acids: CASSLWGNGPTNEKLFF. The CDR3 DNA is TGTGCCAGCAGTTTATGGGGCAACGGCCCAACTAATGAAAAACTGTTTTTT.

This clonotype was recorded a few times. V and J are TRBV5-1 and TRBJ2-1; TRBD1 agrees at 7 bases. The trim removed 2 bases at V and 0 bases at J, leaving 5 bases unmatched. The CDR3 sequence is 16 residues long. From germline, CDR1 is SGHRS and CDR2 YFSETQ. CDR3 amino acids: CASSFTGASSYNEQFF. CDR3 DNA sequence: TGCGCCAGCAGCTTTACAGGGGCCAGCTCCTACAATGAGCAGTTCTTC.

This clonotype was detected a few times. The genes are TRBV6-1 and TRBJ2-7; D may be TRBD1 (6 bases). The CDR3 totals 14 residues. Germline V gives CDR1 MNHNS, CDR2 SASEGT. Trimming removed 3 bases at V and 2 bases at J, with 11 bases between. The CDR3 bases are TGTGCCAGCAGTGACAGGGGACGTACCTACGAGCAGTACGTC. This sequence encodes CASSDRGRTYEQYV.

DNA for the CDR3: TGTGCCAGCAGCTTAGGGACTCCCACAGATACGCAGTATTTT. Residues: CASSLGTPTDTQYF. V usage is TRBV7-9 and J usage is TRBJ2-3, with a weak D call TRBD2 (5 bases). The CDR3 consists of 14 residues. Germline V gives CDR1 SEHNR, CDR2 FQNEAQ (reference sequence). V was cut by 1 base and J by 2 bases, with 7 bases left in between.

This clonotype has ten or more counts. The chain links TRBV12-3 or TRBV12-4 to TRBJ2-1, with D maybe TRBD2 (6 bases). This CDR3 has 12 amino acids. V was shortened by 3 bases and J by 14 bases, with 14 bases between the two germline ends. The CDR3, as DNA: TGTGCCAGCAGTTTGAGGTTCCGGGAGAAGTTCTTC. As protein: CASSLRFREKFF.

The CDR3 bases are TGTGCCAGCAGCTATGGGACTAGCGGGAGTGTCGGCACAGATACGCAGTATTTT. It is translated as CASSYGTSGSVGTDTQYF. The V and J genes are TRBV28 and TRBJ2-3; TRBD2 aligns across 14 bases. The ends lost 6 bases at V and 1 base at J; junction bases unmatched: 9. Germline assignment: CDR1 MDHEN and CDR2 SYDVKM. The CDR3 runs to 18 residues.

This clonotype was observed a handful of times. The chain joins TRBV3-1 to TRBJ2-5; 13 bases agree with TRBD2. CDR1 and CDR2 from the germline V gene are LGHDT and YNNKEL (reference sequence). The CDR3 length is 14 residues. V lost 6 bases and J lost 5; bases outside the gene matches: 3. For the CDR3, the DNA is TGTGCCAGCAGACTAGCGGGAGGGCGTGAGACCCAGTACTTC. Translating gives CASRLAGGRETQYF.

The chain combines TRBV3-1 with TRBJ2-1; 8 bases are shared with TRBD1. The CDR3 consists of 15 residues. V was pared by 4 bases and J by 6 bases, with 8 bases of the junction left unmatched. Germline values: CDR1 LGHDT, CDR2 YNNKEL (reference sequence). The DNA of the CDR3 is TGTGCCAGCAGCCCAACTTCAGGGGGCTTCAATGAGCAGTTCTTC. Translated, it gives CASSPTSGGFNEQFF.

The chain joins TRBV20-1 to TRBJ2-1; 16 bases align to TRBD2. Germline CDR1 DFQATT, CDR2 SNEGSKA (reference sequence). With 0 bases clipped from V and 9 bases from J, the junction kept 8 bases outside the gene matches. This CDR3 has 17 amino acids. CDR3: CSARDETGTSGRGEQFF. CDR3 DNA sequence: TGCAGTGCTAGAGACGAAACCGGGACTAGCGGGAGGGGTGAGCAGTTCTTC.

This clonotype occurred a few times. The genes are TRBV6-5 and TRBJ1-6; TRBD1 agrees at 9 bases. Unmatched junction bases numbered 6, after V lost 2 bases and J lost 7 bases. The CDR3 contains 16 residues. From germline, CDR1 is MNHEY and CDR2 SVGAGI. CDR3 residues: CASSYPRDRVNSPLHF. The CDR3 nucleotides read TGTGCCAGCAGTTACCCACGGGACAGGGTGAATTCACCCCTCCACTTT.